This T cell receptor (beta chain) was sequenced during a study of CD8 T cells in Susac syndrome. Germline V gene data show CDR1 as LNHNV and CDR2 as YYDKDF (reference sequence). This CDR3 spans 14 amino acids. V shed 1 base and J 5 bases; nucleotides not matched to a gene: 0. With random hexamers, reverse transcription was performed on roughly 0.45 to 1 ug of RNA. TCRdb called the immunoSEQ multiplex PCR reads again in MiXCR, with one record for every CDR3 protein. The sample records some 180,000 distinct CDR3 sequences, approximately 94% being singletons. This TCR was sampled from a human donor in good health. This chain joins TRBV15 and TRBJ2-1, with 9 bases identical to TRBD2. Input material: CD4+ T cells from PBMCs. Here the CDR3 reads CATSRVAGDNEQFF. The CDR3 coding sequence is TGTGCCACCAGCAGAGTAGCGGGAGACAATGAGCAGTTCTTC.